This note documents a single T cell receptor beta chain sequence. Its cognate antigen has yet to be identified. No base qualities exist here, and no much larger clone lies one base off it. The donors were some 39 Caucasian individuals from Russia, aged roughly 6 to 100 years, who were systemically healthy. Each donor gave about 10 milliliters of peripheral blood, drawn into EDTA-treated Vacutainer tubes. Ficoll-Paque density-gradient centrifugation was used to isolate PBMCs, with at least 7 million obtained per sample. Total RNA was extracted from PBMCs with Trizol reagent, with at least 5 micrograms obtained per sample. Naive CD45RAhigh/CD27high T cell percentages were measured by flow cytometry on a PBMC aliquot from every donor. This sample was taken from a study of blood T cells in healthy people across ages (dated by TCRdb to the mid-2010s). Describing the broader study: In model experiments, template switching captured roughly one uniquely barcoded TCR beta cDNA molecule for every two T cells. To track age-related changes in TCR beta repertoire diversity, the study relied on deep sequencing normalized with unique cDNA molecular identifiers. The donors were divided into four age groups: young (average 16 years), middle-aged (over 35), aged (about 56) and long-lived (82). The study analyzed two additional independent replicas of 1 million unique cDNA reads from the same blood draw for two donors, one aged 18 to 30 and one aged 80 or older.

General study outcomes and caveats: Since profiling was done on bulk unsorted PBMCs, naive and antigen-experienced compartments could not be conclusively compared. Estimates of total diversity based on one million sequenced T cells were considered lower bounds and underestimates. Observed TCR beta diversity per million T cells fell roughly linearly with age, and a significant reduction was already apparent by age about 36. The CMV infection status of donors was not known, potentially confounding age-related changes in expanded clonotypes. Compared with the aged group, the long-lived group had more naive CD4+ T cells, fewer expanded clones and increased TCR diversity, a pattern suggesting age selection. Observed TCR beta diversity correlated strongly with the percentage of naive T cells measured by flow cytometry.

Libraries were prepared through 5' RACE. The reads were generated on an Illumina HiSeq 2500. A second about 7 to 12 cycle PCR used a sample-barcoded 5' primer and a J-beta primer mix. Each TCR beta cDNA molecule received a unique molecular identifier from a template-switch 5' adaptor carrying 12 random nucleotides. Each sample yielded at least 2.5 million CDR3-containing paired-end reads. All of the RNA was converted into first-strand cDNA using the Mint cDNA synthesis kit, with a TRBC-specific oligonucleotide serving as the primer. Following uracil-DNA glycosylase treatment, a first 18-cycle PCR with universal primers M1SS and BC2_uni_R was performed on all cDNA. From the authors' description of their analysis: For normalization, 1 million high-quality reads were randomly selected from each sample, with every read carrying a distinct molecular identifier. Instead of being binned into consensus sequences, reads with shared molecular identifiers were discarded. CDR3 identification, clonotype clustering and error correction used MiTCR with a Q25 quality threshold and the strictest error-elimination algorithm. A nonparametric unseen species model using Euler transformation provided a lower-bound estimate of total TCR beta diversity. TCRdb trimmed the raw reads at Q25, called clones with MiXCR and kept productive beta chains. Every CDR3 protein is listed once, alongside the most common genes and DNA of its rows. The V and J calls were determined by TCRdb, not by the authors. The sample yields over 700,000 distinct CDR3 sequences; 25% were counted once. The ten biggest clones cover around 9.2% of the sample.

Taken from cysteine to phenylalanine, the CDR3 has 13 residues. The entry retains the CDR3 DNA only, 39 bases that are in frame from base 1. V was cut back by 3 bases and J by 10 bases, leaving a gap of 10 bases between them. The CDR1 and CDR2 encoded by the germline V gene are MDHEN and SYDVKM. This sample also appeared in a second study, on T cells of mothers and their children. That second report states: Nine systemically healthy Caucasian individuals served as donors, namely three mothers together with their six children. cDNA synthesis used all of the extracted RNA, with roughly 1.5 ug of RNA in each 15 ul reaction. In the second PCR, sample barcodes and 2-4 random nucleotides were introduced via the M1S primer. Over 10 million TCR beta CDR3 reads came from each mother, compared with about 3.2 million reads from each child. Thymic selection shapes the output of TCR recombination in a similar way in related and unrelated pairs, and inherited differences have a minor effect. Normalized repertoire overlap in related mother-child pairs was always slightly higher than in unrelated mother-child pairs, but the difference was never significant. No persistent microchimeric T cell clones were found, with a detection sensitivity of roughly 99 clones per million clonotypes. In the study, deep NGS was used to compare the TCR beta repertoires of mothers and children, and features distinguishing related mother-child pairs from unrelated individuals were sought. The mean age was around 40 +/- 4 years for the mothers and 11 +/- 4 years for the children. After adapter ligation with NEBNext reagents, the libraries were sequenced on Illumina HiSeq 2000 with 100+100 nt paired-end reads. Mother and child libraries were prepared a month apart and sequenced in separate runs to prevent cross-contamination. For each donor, somewhere between roughly 450,000 and 2,000,000 distinct TCR beta clonotypes were identified. Naive TCR beta clonotypes were estimated from low-frequency clonotypes matched to each donor's FACS-determined naive share, without sorting.

Recombination linked TRBV28 to TRBJ1-6; confidence is insufficient to name the D gene. The material sequenced was blood. The sequence was obtained from a boy aged 5 to 17 in good health. The CDR3 sequence is CASSLSLTSPLHF. The DNA reads TGTGCCAGCAGTTTGTCCCTGACCTCACCCCTCCACTTT.